The 22 T cell receptor beta chains presented below share a single source sample, sequenced in a study of T cells in localized non-small cell lung cancer. Only in-frame clones appear in the TCRdb table, and some are missing; sequencing was by immunoSEQ multiplex PCR. This table has about 3,500 clones, roughly a fifth appearing once. The sequenced sample was lung tumor tissue, obtained before any cancer treatment. The receptors were sampled from a female donor over 55 with stage II lung adenocarcinoma.

The J gene is TRBJ1-2, the V gene TRBV19, with 7 bases aligning to TRBD1. With V trimmed by 5 bases and J by 4 bases, 10 bases remained unmatched. Per germline, CDR1 LNHDA and CDR2 SQIVND (reference sequence). This CDR3 contains 15 residues. The CDR3 protein is CASSARQGEGYGYTF. The CDR3 DNA reads as TGTGCCAGTAGTGCAAGACAGGGTGAAGGCTATGGCTACACCTTC.

This clone counts as medium-sized. The chain links TRBV28 to TRBJ2-1; 14 nucleotides line up with TRBD2. V lost 5 bases and J lost 10; bases outside the gene matches: 10. This CDR3 has 16 residues. Germline V gene lookup returns CDR1 MDHEN and CDR2 SYDVKM. The CDR3 nucleotides are TGTGCCAGCAGTCCGGGACTAGCGGGAGCCACGTCGGAGCAGTTCTTC. Its translation: CASSPGLAGATSEQFF.

CDR3 region: CSVEGGPHTRDGYTF. The DNA for the CDR3 is TGCAGCGTTGAAGGCGGGCCCCACACCCGGGATGGCTACACCTTC. The V gene is TRBV29-1, the J gene TRBJ1-2, with unresolved D. In germline, CDR1 is SQVTM, CDR2 ANQGSEA. The CDR3 is 15 amino acids. V was clipped by 1 base and J by 6 bases, with 18 bases between them.

The rearrangement joins TRBV11-3 to TRBJ2-1; TRBD2 agrees at 11 bases. This CDR3 is built from 18 residues. The V and J ends lost 3 bases and 7 bases, in that order; junction bases with no gene match: 14. Per germline, CDR1 SGHNT and CDR2 YENEEA. CDR3: CASSLDRLAGLLGNEQFF. The CDR3 coding sequence is TGTGCCAGCAGCTTGGACCGACTAGCGGGGCTATTGGGGAATGAGCAGTTCTTC.

The J gene is TRBJ2-1, the V gene TRBV19; perhaps TRBD1 as D (6 bases). The CDR3 loop spans 14 amino acids. CDR1 is LNHDA and CDR2 is SQIVND in the germline V gene (reference sequence). V was trimmed by 3 bases and J by 5 bases, leaving 11 bases between them. CDR3 DNA sequence: TGTGCCAGTAGTATTGCCCACAGGGACAATGAGCAGTTCTTC. It codes for CASSIAHRDNEQFF.

The chain employs TRBV6-7 and TRBJ2-4; D is uncertain. TRBV6-7 counts as an open reading frame of uncertain function. V lost 2 bases, J lost 1 base, and 6 bases lay in between. CDR3 length equals 14 residues. Written as DNA, the CDR3 is TGTGCCAGCAGTTACGGGGTGGCCAAAAACATTCAGTACTTC. Translated, it gives CASSYGVAKNIQYF.

This clone is classed as medium-sized. V gene TRBV6-8 combines with J gene TRBJ2-2; D gene unclear. There are 15 residues in the CDR3. Germline CDR1 is MNHGY and CDR2 is SAAAGT. V lost 4 bases and J 1 base, leaving 10 bases between the germline ends. CDR3: CASSLYRLNTGELFF. For the CDR3, the DNA is TGTGCCAGCAGTTTATATAGATTGAACACCGGGGAGCTGTTTTTT.

The gene calls are TRBV18 and TRBJ2-1, with TRBD1 as a possible D gene (6 bases). V was clipped by 5 bases and J by 3 bases, with 11 bases between them. The germline V gene has CDR1 KGHSH and CDR2 LQKENI. The CDR3 consists of 14 residues. Written as DNA, the CDR3 is TGTGCCAGCTCATCGGGACATGACTACAATGAGCAGTTCTTC. It translates to CASSSGHDYNEQFF. The full variable domain, with the rest looked up from reference TRBV18 and TRBJ2-1, is NAGVMQNPRHLVRRRGQEARLRCSPMKGHSHVYWYRQLPEEGLKFMVYLQKENIIDESGMPKERFSAEFPKEGPSILRIQQVVRGDSAAYFCASSSGHDYNEQFFGPGTRLTVL.

This chain uses TRBV28 with TRBJ1-5; D is unresolved. The germline gives CDR1 MDHEN, CDR2 SYDVKM. Trimming took 9 bases from V and 0 from J, leaving 6 bases between them. The CDR3 length is 12 residues. The CDR3, as DNA: TGTGCCAGTGGACTTAGCAATCAGCCCCAGCATTTT. Its protein product is CASGLSNQPQHF.

The V and J genes are TRBV29-1 and TRBJ1-2; TRBD1 agrees at 9 bases. CDR1 and CDR2 from the germline V gene are SQVTM and ANQGSEA. V dropped 7 bases and J dropped 4; count of bases not matched to a gene: 7. CDR3 length: 13 residues. For the CDR3, the DNA is TGCAGCGCGGGACAGGGAACAGGCTATGGCTACACCTTC. Translating gives CSAGQGTGYGYTF.

This clone was seen a few times. The rearrangement joins TRBV6-8 to TRBJ2-5, with D uncertain. Germline loops: CDR1 MNHGY, CDR2 SAAAGT. The CDR3 contains 12 residues. Trimming took off 2 bases at V and 2 bases at J, with 3 bases between the two ends. CDR3 sequence reads: CASSYGQETQYF. CDR3 DNA: TGTGCCAGCAGTTACGGACAAGAGACCCAGTACTTC.

This clone was seen at least ten times. This CDR3 reads CASSYQHKRDGYNYGYTF. CDR3 DNA: TGTGCCAGCAGTTACCAACATAAGAGGGACGGCTATAACTATGGCTACACCTTC. The rearrangement links TRBV6-8 to TRBJ1-2; possibly TRBD1 for D (5 bases). V was cut by 2 bases and J by 1 base, with 20 bases left in between. The CDR3 is 18 amino acids. Germline V gene sequence: CDR1 MNHGY, CDR2 SAAAGT.

By frequency in the sample, this clone is large. This chain joins TRBV6-8 and TRBJ2-3; 8 bases are a match to TRBD1. The V segment lost 7 bases and the J segment 4 bases; nucleotides outside the gene matches: 7. The CDR3 spans 14 residues. CDR1 and CDR2 from the germline V gene are MNHGY and SAAAGT. CDR3 sequence reads: CASKTGESSDTQYF. The CDR3 DNA reads TGTGCCAGCAAGACAGGGGAGTCGTCAGATACGCAGTATTTT.

By its share, this clone is medium-sized. The rearrangement links TRBV30 to TRBJ1-5, with D uncertain. Per germline, CDR1 GTSNPN and CDR2 SVGIG (reference sequence). This CDR3 region has 13 residues. Trimming removed 1 base at V and 7 bases at J, with 11 bases between. DNA of the CDR3: TGTGCCTGGAGTGAGGTGGGCCTCCAGCCCCAGCATTTT. Its translation: CAWSEVGLQPQHF.

The table lists this clone with a few counts. This chain joins TRBV19 and TRBJ2-6; TRBD2 is a possible D gene (5 bases). Trimming stripped 3 bases from V and 0 bases from J, with 9 bases between. Looked up from germline, CDR1 is LNHDA and CDR2 is SQIVND (reference sequence). This CDR3 is 16 amino acids long. CDR3 in amino acids: CASSMHRGSGANVLTF. CDR3 coding DNA: TGTGCCAGTAGTATGCATCGGGGCTCTGGGGCCAACGTCCTGACTTTC.

This clone was seen only a few times. The J gene is TRBJ2-7, the V gene TRBV28; 7 nucleotides match TRBD2. Per germline, CDR1 MDHEN and CDR2 SYDVKM. The CDR3 consists of 13 residues. V was clipped by 6 bases and J by 2 bases; unmatched bases: 4. The CDR3 spells CASSPTSPYEQYF. In DNA, the CDR3 is TGTGCCAGCAGCCCGACTAGCCCCTACGAGCAGTACTTC.

The V call is TRBV29-1, the J call TRBJ1-1, with D possibly TRBD1 on 5 matching bases. The ends were cut back, 6 bases at V and 2 bases at J, with 19 bases in the middle. This CDR3 region has 15 residues. In germline, CDR1 is SQVTM, CDR2 ANQGSEA. The CDR3 spells CSVTRDREGNTEAFF. DNA of the CDR3: TGCAGCGTAACCCGGGACCGGGAGGGAAACACTGAAGCTTTCTTT.

This clone is judged medium-sized. The rearrangement links TRBV9 to TRBJ2-3; D is undetermined. This CDR3 contains 13 residues. V shed 4 bases and J shed 5 bases, with 11 bases lying between them. Germline loops: CDR1 SGDLS, CDR2 YYNGEE. The CDR3 sequence is CASSSLTRDTQYF. CDR3 DNA: TGTGCCAGCAGCTCCCTTACGAGAGATACGCAGTATTTT.

By proportion, this clone is large. V usage is TRBV18 and J usage is TRBJ1-3, with 9 bases matching TRBD1. Germline V gene lookup returns CDR1 KGHSH and CDR2 LQKENI. CDR3 length equals 16 residues. The V and J ends lost 2 bases and 4 bases, in that order; junction bases with no gene match: 6. CDR3: CASSPSTDRGGNTIYF. The CDR3, as DNA: TGTGCCAGCTCACCATCGACGGACAGGGGAGGAAACACCATATATTTT.

This clone was recorded a few times. The chain joins TRBV5-1 to TRBJ2-7, with 9 bases matching TRBD2. Germline CDR1 and CDR2: SGHRS and YFSETQ. The CDR3 consists of 14 residues. With V trimmed by 5 bases and J by 0 bases, 3 bases remained unmatched. This CDR3 reads CASRRREGSYEQYF. The CDR3 DNA is TGCGCCAGCAGACGGCGGGAGGGCTCCTACGAGCAGTACTTC.

This clone occurred a few times. This chain connects TRBV14 to TRBJ2-5; D not resolved. Looked up from germline, CDR1 is SGHDN and CDR2 is FVKESK. The CDR3 contains 12 residues. Trimming cost V 1 base and J 4 bases, with 4 bases left between them. The chain's CDR3 is CASSQVRETQYF. CDR3 sequence (DNA): TGTGCCAGCAGCCAAGTCCGAGAGACCCAGTACTTC.

The chain links TRBV28 to TRBJ2-6; D is ambiguous. Germline CDR1 reads MDHEN; CDR2 reads SYDVKM. The germline V and J ends were trimmed by 3 bases and 0 bases, with 15 bases remaining between them. This CDR3 has 18 amino acids. DNA for the CDR3: TGTGCCAGCAGTTTGGAATATCATCGATTCTCTGGGGCCAACGTCCTGACTTTC. Its translation is CASSLEYHRFSGANVLTF.